This TCR beta chain derives from a study of cytomegalovirus exposure and HLA in healthy donors. The PCR used 60 Vbeta and 13 Jbeta primers. Using immunoSEQ multiplex PCR, the repertoire was profiled, and TCRdb retains in-frame clones only, with some absent. The table has over 75,000 clones, 78% seen once. Germline V gene data show CDR1 as SGHTA and CDR2 as FQGNSA. The V end was cut by 5 bases, the J end by 2 bases, with 15 bases between. The CDR3 covers 15 residues. The TCR was taken from a woman aged 55-69 years in good health and CMV-seronegative. The sample consisted of PBMCs. This sequence joins TRBV7-2 and TRBJ1-1, with a weak D call TRBD1 (6 bases). CDR3: CASSLLSRGNTEAFF. As DNA, the CDR3 is TGTGCCAGCAGCCTACTATCCAGGGGAAACACTGAAGCTTTCTTT. The whole variable domain, remainder taken from reference TRBV7-2 and TRBJ1-1, is GAGVSQSPSNKVTEKGKDVELRCDPISGHTALYWYRQSLGQGLEFLIYFQGNSAPDKSGLPSDRFSAERTGGSVSTLTIQRTQQEDSAVYLCASSLLSRGNTEAFFGQGTRLTVV.